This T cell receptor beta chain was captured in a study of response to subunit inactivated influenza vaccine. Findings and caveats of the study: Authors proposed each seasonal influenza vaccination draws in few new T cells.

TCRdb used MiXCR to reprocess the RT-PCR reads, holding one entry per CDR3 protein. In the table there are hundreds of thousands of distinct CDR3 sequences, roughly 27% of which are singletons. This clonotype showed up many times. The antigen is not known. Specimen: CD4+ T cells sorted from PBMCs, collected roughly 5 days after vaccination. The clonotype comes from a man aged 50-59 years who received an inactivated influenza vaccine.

Written as DNA, the CDR3 is TGTGCCACCTTGGGCGATTCAGATACGCAGTATTTT. It encodes CATLGDSDTQYF. The chain combines TRBV10-3 with TRBJ2-3; D ambiguous. The germline gives CDR1 ENHRY, CDR2 SYGVKD. V was trimmed by 10 bases and J by 4 bases, leaving 12 bases between them. The CDR3 totals 12 residues.